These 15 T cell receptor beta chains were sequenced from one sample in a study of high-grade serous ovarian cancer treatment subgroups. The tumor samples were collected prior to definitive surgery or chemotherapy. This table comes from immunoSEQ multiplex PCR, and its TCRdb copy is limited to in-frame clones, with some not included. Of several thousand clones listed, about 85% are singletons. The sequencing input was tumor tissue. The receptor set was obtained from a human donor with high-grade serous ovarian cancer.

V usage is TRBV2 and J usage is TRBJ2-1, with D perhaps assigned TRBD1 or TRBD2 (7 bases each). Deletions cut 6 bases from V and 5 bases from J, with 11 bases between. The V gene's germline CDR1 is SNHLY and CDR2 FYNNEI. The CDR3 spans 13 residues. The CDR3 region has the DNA TGTGCCAGCAGATCAGGGGGGGACAATGAGCAGTTCTTC. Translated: CASRSGGDNEQFF.

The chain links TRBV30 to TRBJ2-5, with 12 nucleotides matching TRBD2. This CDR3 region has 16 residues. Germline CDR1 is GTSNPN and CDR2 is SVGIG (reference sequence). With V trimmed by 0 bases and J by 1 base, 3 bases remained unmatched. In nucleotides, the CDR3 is TGTGCCTGGAGTGTAAGGACTAGCGGGACCCAAGAGACCCAGTACTTC. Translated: CAWSVRTSGTQETQYF.

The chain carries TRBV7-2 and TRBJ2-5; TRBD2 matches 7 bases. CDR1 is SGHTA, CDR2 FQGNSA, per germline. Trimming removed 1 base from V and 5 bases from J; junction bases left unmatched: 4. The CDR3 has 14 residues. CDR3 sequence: CASSLVRGSETQYF. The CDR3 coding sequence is TGTGCCAGCAGCTTAGTCCGCGGGAGCGAGACCCAGTACTTC.

The CDR3 region is CASSEGQGTQETQYF. CDR3 bases: TGTGCCAGCAGTGAAGGACAGGGCACGCAGGAGACCCAGTACTTC. The chain uses TRBV6-1 and TRBJ2-5; TRBD1 aligns across 7 bases. J was trimmed by 5 bases and V by 1 base; bases with no gene match: 7. Germline V gene sequence: CDR1 MNHNS, CDR2 SASEGT. This CDR3 comprises 15 residues.

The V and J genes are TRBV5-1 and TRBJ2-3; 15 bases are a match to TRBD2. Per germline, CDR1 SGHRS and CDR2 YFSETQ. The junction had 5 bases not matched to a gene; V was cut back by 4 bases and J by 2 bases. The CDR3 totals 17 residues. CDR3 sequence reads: CASSVGLAGGYTDTQYF. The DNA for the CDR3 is TGCGCCAGCAGCGTAGGACTAGCGGGGGGGTACACAGATACGCAGTATTTT.

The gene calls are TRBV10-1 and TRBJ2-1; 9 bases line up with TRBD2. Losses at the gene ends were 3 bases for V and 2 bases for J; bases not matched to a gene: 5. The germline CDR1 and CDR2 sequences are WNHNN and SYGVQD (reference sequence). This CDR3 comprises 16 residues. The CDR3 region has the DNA TGCGCCAGCAGTGAAGGGACTAGCTACCCCTACAATGAGCAGTTCTTC. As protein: CASSEGTSYPYNEQFF.

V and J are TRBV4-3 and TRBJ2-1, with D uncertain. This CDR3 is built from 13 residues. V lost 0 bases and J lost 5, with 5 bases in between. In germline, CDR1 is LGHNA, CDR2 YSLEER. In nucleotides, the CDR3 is TGCGCCAGCAGCCAAGACGGAGACAATGAGCAGTTCTTC. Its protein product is CASSQDGDNEQFF.

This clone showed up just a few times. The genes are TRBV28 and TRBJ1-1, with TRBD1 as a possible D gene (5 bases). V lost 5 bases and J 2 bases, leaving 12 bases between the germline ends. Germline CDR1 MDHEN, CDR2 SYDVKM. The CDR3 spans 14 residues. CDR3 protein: CASSPGTLNTEAFF. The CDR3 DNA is TGTGCCAGCAGTCCAGGGACCCTCAACACTGAAGCTTTCTTT.

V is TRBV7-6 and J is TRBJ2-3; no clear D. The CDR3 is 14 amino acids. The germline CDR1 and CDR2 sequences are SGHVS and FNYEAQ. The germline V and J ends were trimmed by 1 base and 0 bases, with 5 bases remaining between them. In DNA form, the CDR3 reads TGTGCCAGCAGCTTAGGCTACAGCACAGATACGCAGTATTTT. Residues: CASSLGYSTDTQYF.

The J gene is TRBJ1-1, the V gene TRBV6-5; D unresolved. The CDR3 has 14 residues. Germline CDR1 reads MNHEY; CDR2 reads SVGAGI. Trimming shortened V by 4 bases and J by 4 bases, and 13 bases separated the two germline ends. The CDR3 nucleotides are TGTGCCAGCAGTTTCGGGGAGGGTGGCACTGAAGCTTTCTTT. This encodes CASSFGEGGTEAFF.

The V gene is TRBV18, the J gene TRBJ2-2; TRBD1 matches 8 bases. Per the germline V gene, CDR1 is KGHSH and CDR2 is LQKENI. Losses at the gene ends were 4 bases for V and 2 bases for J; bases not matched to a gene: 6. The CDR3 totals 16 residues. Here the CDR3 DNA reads TGTGCCAGCTCACGGGGGACAGGAACAAACACCGGGGAGCTGTTTTTT. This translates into CASSRGTGTNTGELFF.

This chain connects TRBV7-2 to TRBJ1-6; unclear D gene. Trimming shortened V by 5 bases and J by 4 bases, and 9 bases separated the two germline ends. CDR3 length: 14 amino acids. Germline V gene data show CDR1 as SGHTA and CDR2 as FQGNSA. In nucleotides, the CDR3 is TGTGCCAGCAGCCACGACGGATATAATTCACCCCTCCACTTT. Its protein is CASSHDGYNSPLHF. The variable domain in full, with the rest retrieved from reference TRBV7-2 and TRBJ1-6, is GAGVSQSPSNKVTEKGKDVELRCDPISGHTALYWYRQSLGQGLEFLIYFQGNSAPDKSGLPSDRFSAERTGGSVSTLTIQRTQQEDSAVYLCASSHDGYNSPLHFGNGTRLTVT.

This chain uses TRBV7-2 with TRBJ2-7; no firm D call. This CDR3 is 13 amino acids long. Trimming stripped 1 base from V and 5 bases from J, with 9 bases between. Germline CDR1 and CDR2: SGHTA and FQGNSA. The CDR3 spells CASSLVARDEQYF. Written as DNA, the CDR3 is TGTGCCAGCAGCTTAGTCGCCCGAGACGAGCAGTACTTC.

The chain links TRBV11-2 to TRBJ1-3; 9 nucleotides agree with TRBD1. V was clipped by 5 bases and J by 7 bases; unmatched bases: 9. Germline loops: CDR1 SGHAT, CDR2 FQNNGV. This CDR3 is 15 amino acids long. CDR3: CASSPRQGGRNTIYF. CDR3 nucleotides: TGTGCCAGCAGCCCTCGACAGGGGGGTCGGAACACCATATATTTT.

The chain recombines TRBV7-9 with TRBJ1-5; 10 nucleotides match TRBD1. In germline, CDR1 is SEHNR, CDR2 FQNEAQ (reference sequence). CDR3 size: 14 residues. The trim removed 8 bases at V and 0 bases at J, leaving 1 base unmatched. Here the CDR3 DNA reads TGTGCCAGCGGGACAGGGGATAGCAATCAGCCCCAGCATTTT. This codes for CASGTGDSNQPQHF.